The clone carrying this T cell receptor (beta chain) was observed many times. The CDR3 is made up of 14 amino acids. V lost 4 bases and J lost 0, with 12 bases in between. In germline, CDR1 is GTSNPN, CDR2 SVGIG (reference sequence). Amplification targeted TCR beta CDR3 regions from RNA transcripts. A first-round RT-PCR of the TCR CDR3 used the HTBI primer set. MiXCR, applied by TCRdb to the multiplex PCR reads, yields one record per CDR3 protein. The sample consists of 400,000 to 550,000 distinct CDR3 sequences, roughly 24% of them appearing once. The data derive from a study of T cells in Graves' hyperthyroidism and ophthalmopathy. Exclusion of patients followed from uncontrolled infection, other autoimmune disease, pregnancy or lactation.

The clonotype was recovered from a woman in her 30s with Graves' ophthalmopathy. The rearrangement joins TRBV30 to TRBJ1-1; maybe TRBD1 (6 bases). What was sequenced was blood. CDR3 sequence: CAWNGGGLNTEAFF. CDR3 nucleotides: TGTGCCTGGAATGGGGGCGGATTGAACACTGAAGCTTTCTTT.